One T cell receptor beta chain is described in this entry. Its antigen is unknown. CDR1 is MRHNA, CDR2 SNTAGT, per germline. The CDR3 has 11 amino acids. V shed 10 bases and J shed 9 bases, with 12 bases lying between them. The data were taken from a study of shared clonotypes between healthy human individuals. Findings of the study overall: Memory subsets generally showed smaller estimated richness than naive subsets did. Tissue TCR repertoires likely differ from these blood-only repertoires. A reduction in generation probabilities was seen for non-shared clonotypes relative to those shared by all four donors.

Using immunoSEQ multiplex PCR, the repertoire was profiled, and TCRdb retains in-frame clones only, with some absent. The data hold approximately 100,000 clones, with under 70% observed a single time. This clonotype was sampled from a woman under 40 in good health. Material: memory CD8+ T cells sorted from blood. The subset here: CD45RO+ cells pooled with CCR7-negative TemRA cells. V and J are TRBV6-4 and TRBJ1-4, with a weak D call TRBD1 (5 bases). CDR3 coding DNA: TGTGCCAACCTAGAGGGGAAAAAACTGTTTTTT. Translating gives CANLEGKKLFF.